The entry below describes one T cell receptor (beta chain). The data were obtained in a study of blood T cell repertoires in COVID-19. CDR1 is MGHRA, CDR2 YSYEKL, per germline. There are 18 residues in the CDR3. V shed 3 bases and J shed 0 bases, with 19 bases lying between them. Authors' processing steps: Quantification of nucleated cells was approximated via reference gene primer amplification. Using immunoSEQ multiplex PCR, the repertoire was profiled, and TCRdb retains in-frame clones only, with some absent. The V and J calls and clone size come from that table; D and trimming were worked out from the DNA. The sample yields about 200,000 clones, approximately 86% seen once.

This sequence originates from a woman aged 40 to 55 with acute COVID-19. Sequences were obtained from PBMCs or T cells enriched from blood (not recorded which). V is TRBV4-1 and J is TRBJ2-3; a possible D gene is TRBD2 (6 bases). The CDR3 protein is CASSHGMAGFGSTDTQYF. In nucleotides, the CDR3 is TGCGCCAGCAGCCACGGTATGGCGGGATTCGGGAGCACAGATACGCAGTATTTT.